This is a list of T cell receptor beta chains from one sample in a study of T cells in Graves' hyperthyroidism and ophthalmopathy. TCRdb re-called the multiplex PCR reads with MiXCR, one entry per CDR3 protein. The profile shows 370,000 or so distinct CDR3 sequences, around 14% of them singletons. The sample consisted of blood. These receptors came from a woman between 18 and 29 years old with Graves' hyperthyroidism that later progressed to Graves' ophthalmopathy. Each CDR3 is given with its conserved first and last residue. D genes are given only for firm matches. Size values are once, few and many counts, or a class for expanded clones, and some rows have none.

clone_size,v_call,d_call,j_call,cdr3_length,cdr3_aa,cdr3_nt
few,TRBV6-2/TRBV6-3,.,TRBJ2-7,13,CASSSLLSQEQYF,TGTGCCAGCAGTTCCCTACTAAGCCAAGAGCAGTACTTC
many,TRBV7-2,TRBD2,TRBJ2-7,14,CASSPGLDAYEQYF,TGTGCCAGCAGCCCCGGACTAGACGCCTACGAGCAGTACTTC
many,TRBV5-1,TRBD1,TRBJ2-7,16,CASPPGQLARCYEQYF,TGCGCCAGCCCTCCGGGACAGCTGGCGAGATGCTACGAGCAGTACTTC
.,TRBV11-2,.,TRBJ2-7,13,CASTSVSGREQYF,TGTGCCAGCACCTCGGTGAGTGGGCGCGAGCAGTACTTC
few,TRBV7-8,TRBD1,TRBJ2-2,15,CASRAGTGDTEELFF,TGTGCCAGCAGGGCCGGGACAGGTGACACCGAGGAGCTGTTTTTT
many,TRBV11-2,TRBD1,TRBJ2-1,17,CASSLASHRGRLNEQFF,TGTGCCAGCAGCTTAGCGTCCCACAGGGGGCGGCTAAATGAGCAGTTCTTC
many,TRBV19,TRBD2,TRBJ2-1,17,CASSILPGLVKGDEQFF,TGTGCCAGTAGTATCCTACCGGGACTAGTTAAGGGCGATGAGCAGTTCTTC
.,TRBV10-2,.,TRBJ2-3,18,CASSEPRKGEGATDTQYF,TGCGCCAGCAGTGAGCCCCGCAAGGGGGAGGGCGCCACAGATACGCAGTATTTT
many,TRBV20-1,TRBD2,TRBJ2-1,13,CSARVPSGNEQFF,TGCAGTGCTAGAGTACCTAGCGGCAATGAGCAGTTCTTC
.,TRBV10-2,TRBD1,TRBJ1-5,17,CASIFRDRVVDNQPQHF,TGCGCCAGCATCTTCCGGGACAGGGTTGTTGACAATCAGCCCCAGCATTTT
.,TRBV19,.,TRBJ2-3,16,CASSIEPLDFTDTQYF,TGTGCCAGTAGTATCGAACCCCTGGATTTCACAGATACGCAGTATTTT
.,TRBV4-2,.,TRBJ1-1,15,CASSQGTRGNTEAFF,TGTGCCAGCAGCCAAGGGACGAGGGGGAACACTGAAGCTTTCTTT
.,TRBV5-5,TRBD1,TRBJ2-7,16,CASSLRLGTGAYEQYF,TGTGCCAGCAGCTTAAGGCTCGGGACAGGGGCCTACGAGCAGTACTTC
.,TRBV9,TRBD1,TRBJ2-7,15,CASSVEGQGAHEQYF,TGTGCCAGCAGCGTAGAGGGACAGGGGGCCCACGAGCAGTACTTC
many,TRBV5-8,.,TRBJ2-1,15,CASSLRGRGYNEQFF,TGTGCCAGCAGCTTGAGGGGGAGGGGGTACAATGAGCAGTTCTTC
.,TRBV2,.,TRBJ2-3,15,CASSEGGARTDTQYF,TGTGCCAGCAGTGAGGGCGGGGCGCGCACAGATACGCAGTATTTT
many,TRBV20-1,.,TRBJ2-1,12,CSASRTGNEQFF,TGCAGTGCTAGCCGGACTGGGAATGAGCAGTTCTTC
many,TRBV12-3/TRBV12-4,TRBD1,TRBJ1-5,19,CASSLEPYRGLTGNQPQHF,TGTGCCAGCAGTTTAGAGCCCTACAGGGGACTGACGGGCAATCAGCCCCAGCATTTT
.,TRBV10-1,.,TRBJ2-1,13,CASSDALYNEQFF,TGCGCCAGCAGTGATGCGTTATACAATGAGCAGTTCTTC
many,TRBV10-3,.,TRBJ1-1,14,CAISDAPMNTEAFF,TGTGCCATCAGTGATGCGCCTATGAACACTGAAGCTTTCTTT
many,TRBV13,.,TRBJ1-1,16,CASSPSVMKTTSEAFF,TGTGCCAGCAGCCCGAGCGTGATGAAGACGACAAGTGAAGCTTTCTTT
.,TRBV7-2,TRBD1,TRBJ2-6,17,CASSLPRTGSEANVLTF,TGTGCCAGCAGCCTACCGAGGACAGGCTCTGAGGCCAACGTCCTGACTTTC
few,TRBV18,.,TRBJ2-2,14,CASSPQGSTGELFF,TGTGCCAGCTCACCACAGGGGTCGACCGGGGAGCTGTTTTTT
many,TRBV27,TRBD2,TRBJ2-1,17,CASSFGELAGPRNEQFF,TGTGCCAGCAGTTTTGGAGAACTAGCGGGACCTAGAAATGAGCAGTTCTTC
many,TRBV28,TRBD2,TRBJ2-7,15,CASSLAAGGPNEQYF,TGTGCCAGCAGTTTAGCCGCGGGAGGGCCAAACGAGCAGTACTTC
many,TRBV13,.,TRBJ2-3,11,CASSVTDTQYF,TGTGCCAGCAGCGTGACGGATACGCAGTATTTT
.,TRBV29-1,TRBD2,TRBJ2-2,14,CSVDPAGDTGELFF,TGCAGCGTTGATCCAGCGGGAGATACCGGGGAGCTGTTTTTT
.,TRBV5-8,TRBD1,TRBJ2-5,14,CASSLDTGEETQYF,TGTGCCAGCAGCTTGGACACAGGGGAGGAGACCCAGTACTTC
many,TRBV7-8,TRBD2,TRBJ2-7,15,CASSLVGTSGYEQYF,TGTGCCAGCAGCTTAGTCGGGACTAGCGGCTACGAGCAGTACTTC
many,TRBV12-3/TRBV12-4,TRBD1,TRBJ2-1,16,CASRVSWTGGYNEQFF,TGTGCCAGCAGAGTCTCATGGACAGGGGGATACAATGAGCAGTTCTTC
few,TRBV7-2,TRBD2,TRBJ2-1,17,CASSLDGLAGVVNEQFF,TGTGCCAGCAGCTTAGACGGACTAGCGGGAGTGGTAAATGAGCAGTTCTTC
many,TRBV28,TRBD2,TRBJ2-1,15,CASLRSTSGYNEQFF,TGTGCCAGTTTAAGGTCGACTAGCGGATACAATGAGCAGTTCTTC
.,TRBV7-9,TRBD2,TRBJ2-1,15,CASSSALLAGDEQFF,TGTGCCAGCAGCTCCGCCCTCCTTGCGGGAGATGAGCAGTTCTTC
many,TRBV20-1,TRBD2,TRBJ2-1,15,CSAPRGGSSYNEQFF,TGCAGTGCTCCCCGAGGCGGGAGCTCCTACAATGAGCAGTTCTTC
.,TRBV24-1,TRBD2,TRBJ2-1,16,CATSDPGTSGNNEQFF,TGTGCCACCAGTGACCCCGGGACTAGCGGGAACAATGAGCAGTTCTTC
many,TRBV20-1,.,TRBJ2-3,13,CSARVLSTDTQYF,TGCAGTGCTAGAGTTCTGAGCACAGATACGCAGTATTTT
.,TRBV7-2,.,TRBJ1-1,13,CASSLIKNTEAFF,TGTGCCAGCAGCTTAATCAAGAACACTGAAGCTTTCTTT
many,TRBV7-2,.,TRBJ2-7,13,CASSLGGIDEQYF,TGTGCCAGCAGCTTAGGAGGAATTGACGAGCAGTACTTC
.,TRBV28,TRBD2,TRBJ2-1,16,CASSHGAGGPLDEQFF,TGTGCCAGCAGTCATGGGGCGGGAGGGCCGTTGGATGAGCAGTTCTTC
.,TRBV28,.,TRBJ1-3,12,CASSLWGYTIYF,TGTGCCAGCAGTTTATGGGGGTACACCATATATTTT
many,TRBV20-1,.,TRBJ1-1,14,CSAALHSWNTEAFF,TGCAGTGCGGCCCTCCACAGCTGGAACACTGAAGCTTTCTTT
.,TRBV7-9,.,TRBJ2-5,16,CASSPTAGGIFETQYF,TGTGCCAGCAGCCCCACCGCCGGGGGAATCTTTGAGACCCAGTACTTC
many,TRBV5-1,TRBD2,TRBJ2-2,15,CASSRTSDKGGELFF,TGCGCCAGCAGCCGGACTAGCGATAAAGGCGGGGAGCTGTTTTTT